This T cell receptor (beta chain) was observed in a study of cytomegalovirus exposure and HLA in healthy donors. The PCR ran on 60 Vbeta and 13 Jbeta primers. Profiling relied on immunoSEQ multiplex PCR, and the TCRdb table lists in-frame clones only, not all of them. Counted here are some 160,000 clones, over 60% occurring once; the ten biggest clones make up 1.5% to 2%. Findings and caveats of the study: Differences between HLA loci emerged in a later analysis of TCR association rates, with DRB1 most and HLA-C fewest.

Comments on this clone: Its antigen is not known.

Sequences were obtained from PBMCs. The origin of this receptor is a woman in her twenties or thirties in good health and CMV-seronegative.

The CDR3 region is CSGAQAYEQYF. The CDR3 coding sequence is TGCAGTGGGGCACAGGCCTACGAGCAGTACTTC. The gene calls are TRBV20-1 and TRBJ2-7; D may be TRBD1 (5 bases). Looked up from germline, CDR1 is DFQATT and CDR2 is SNEGSKA (reference sequence). V shed 7 bases and J shed 2 bases, with 9 bases lying between them. The CDR3 is made up of 11 amino acids.